Detailed here is one T cell receptor beta chain. These data are taken from a study of cytomegalovirus exposure and HLA in healthy donors. The CDR3 runs to 18 residues. Trimming took 4 bases from V and 0 from J, leaving 17 bases between them. Germline CDR1 is SGDLS and CDR2 is YYNGEE. Produced via immunoSEQ multiplex PCR; TCRdb's table is partial and in-frame only. Here the sample spans over 250,000 clones, 80% to 90% being singletons. This rearrangement joins TRBV9 to TRBJ2-6; D ambiguous. This TCR came from a woman between 18 and 29 years old in good health and CMV-seronegative. Sequenced sample: PBMCs. The CDR3 DNA follows: TGTGCCAGCAGCTTCTTTCGCAGTTCCCCCTCTGGGGCCAACGTCCTGACTTTC. This translates into CASSFFRSSPSGANVLTF.